This T cell receptor beta chain is drawn from a study of T cell clonality in common variable immunodeficiency. This clone was detected many times. The read halts 3 residues ahead of the CDR3 end, with the missing end drawn from the germline J gene. Clones were read by immunoSEQ multiplex PCR, and TCRdb kept only the in-frame ones, dropping some. The sample yields tens of thousands of clones, without any singletons. The junction had 4 bases not matched to a gene; V was cut back by 4 bases and J by 0 bases. This CDR3 spans 16 amino acids. Germline lookup yields CDR1 MGHRA and CDR2 YSYEKL. Patients and controls were mostly of Caucasian heritage.

The chain carries TRBV4-1 and TRBJ2-4; TRBD1 aligns across 9 bases. This receptor was identified in a person aged 18 to 70 in good health. Sequences were obtained from peripheral blood mononuclear cells. The CDR3 loop is CASSPGQGTAKNIQYF. CDR3 bases read: TGCGCCAGCAGCCCCGGACAGGGGACAGCCAAAAACATT.